Included here is one T cell receptor beta chain sequence, with context. As yet, its antigen is unknown. V shed 3 bases and J shed 7 bases, with 10 bases lying between them. The CDR3 covers 13 residues. Germline CDR1 is MRHNA and CDR2 is SNTAGT. The record originates from a study of OX40 agonist ivuxolimab in advanced cancers. At the level of the study: Subjects had a mean age of 60 years, with a range of roughly 23 to 79; more than 70% were male. Findings and caveats of the study: Some patients who did not respond also had low normalized T-cell clonal expansion.

Libraries were prepared by immunoSEQ multiplex PCR; TCRdb keeps only in-frame clonotypes and omits some of them. This sample has more than 75,000 clones, with around four fifths found just once. V usage is TRBV6-4 and J usage is TRBJ1-5; perhaps TRBD1 as D (5 bases). This receptor was obtained from an adult with an advanced solid tumor such as melanoma, head and neck, liver or kidney cancer. Sequencing used CD4+ or CD8+ T cells sorted from blood, obtained in a trial of the OX40 agonist ivuxolimab. The CDR3 sequence is CASSEFQGQPQHF. Written as DNA, the CDR3 is TGTGCCAGCAGTGAATTCCAGGGCCAGCCCCAGCATTTT.